The 11 T cell receptor beta chains below all came from one sample that was sequenced in a study of T cells after yellow fever vaccination. TCRdb called the 5' RACE reads again in MiXCR, with one record for every CDR3 protein. The sample consists of some 600,000 distinct CDR3 sequences, roughly a sixth of them appearing once. The sample in question was PBMCs, obtained 5 days after the first yellow fever vaccination. The source is a man between 18 and 35 years old who received the YFV17D yellow fever vaccine.

This clonotype was seen more than once but under ten times. The gene calls are TRBV5-1 and TRBJ2-5; the match to TRBD1 covers 7 bases. Looked up from germline, CDR1 is SGHRS and CDR2 is YFSETQ. This CDR3 contains 14 residues. V lost 2 bases and J lost 4; bases outside the gene matches: 5. The CDR3 bases are TGCGCCAGCAGCTTTGACAGGGTTGGAGAGACCCAGTACTTC. Protein: CASSFDRVGETQYF. Drawing the rest from reference TRBV5-1 and TRBJ2-5, the complete variable domain is KAGVTQTPRYLIKTRGQQVTLSCSPISGHRSVSWYQQTPGQGLQFLFEYFSETQRNKGNFPGRFSGRQFSNSRSEMNVSTLELGDSALYLCASSFDRVGETQYFGPGTRLLVL.

The rearrangement joins TRBV7-9 to TRBJ1-3, with D tentatively TRBD1 (5 bases). The CDR3 has 16 residues. The germline V gene encodes CDR1 SEHNR and CDR2 FQNEAQ (reference sequence). Trimming cost V 6 bases and J 0 bases, with 15 bases left between them. The CDR3: CASREGTPSSGNTIYF. The DNA of the CDR3 is TGTGCCAGCAGAGAAGGGACGCCGAGCTCTGGAAACACCATATATTTT. Complete variable domain (other parts from reference TRBV7-9 and TRBJ1-3): DTGVSQNPRHKITKRGQNVTFRCDPISEHNRLYWYRQTLGQGPEFLTYFQNEAQLEKSRLLSDRFSAERPKGSFSTLEIQRTEQGDSAMYLCASREGTPSSGNTIYFGEGSWLTVV.

In its sample, this clonotype was seen many times. This chain joins TRBV7-6 and TRBJ1-3, with D perhaps matching TRBD1 (6 bases). Germline-derived CDR1 and CDR2 are SGHVS and FNYEAQ. Trimming cost V 2 bases and J 0 bases, with 11 bases left between them. The CDR3 is 16 amino acids. DNA of the CDR3: TGTGCCAGCAGCTTACTTCTACAGGGCTCTGGAAACACCATATATTTT. Translating it yields CASSLLLQGSGNTIYF. Drawing the rest from reference TRBV7-6 and TRBJ1-3, the complete variable domain is GAGVSQSPRYKVTKRGQDVALRCDPISGHVSLYWYRQALGQGPEFLTYFNYEAQQDKSGLPNDRFSAERPEGSISTLTIQRTEQRDSAMYRCASSLLLQGSGNTIYFGEGSWLTVV.

This clonotype was picked up a small number of times. The chain joins TRBV11-2 to TRBJ2-5; 8 nucleotides line up with TRBD2. CDR3 length: 15 amino acids. The V segment lost 4 bases and the J segment 5 bases; nucleotides outside the gene matches: 9. Germline CDR1 reads SGHAT; CDR2 reads FQNNGV. The CDR3 is CASSSGGVNRETQYF. The CDR3 DNA follows: TGTGCCAGCAGCTCCGGGGGGGTAAATCGGGAGACCCAGTACTTC.

The chain couples TRBV7-8 to TRBJ2-3, with 8 bases that match TRBD2. V lost 5 bases, J lost 3 bases, and 7 bases stayed unmatched. The CDR3 has 15 amino acids. Germline lookup yields CDR1 SGHVS and CDR2 FQNEAQ. The CDR3 nucleotides read TGTGCCAGCAGCCTAAGTAGCGGGGAAACAGATACGCAGTATTTT. This translates into CASSLSSGETDTQYF.

V is TRBV27 and J is TRBJ2-3, with TRBD2 identical over 7 bases. Trimming took 4 bases from V and 0 from J; bases not matched to a gene: 10. CDR3 length: 17 amino acids. The germline gives CDR1 MNHEY, CDR2 SMNVEV (reference sequence). The CDR3 loop is CASSSSSGDTSTDTQYF. CDR3 in DNA: TGTGCCAGCAGTTCTTCTAGCGGTGATACTAGCACAGATACGCAGTATTTT.

The chain combines TRBV12-3 or TRBV12-4 with TRBJ2-7, with unresolved D. Trimming removed 3 bases at V and 2 bases at J, with 8 bases between. CDR3 length: 13 residues. The CDR3 nucleotides read TGTGCCAGCAGTTTTGGCGCTACCTACGAGCAGTACGTC. It yields the protein CASSFGATYEQYV.

There are many counts of this clonotype. The chain joins TRBV18 to TRBJ2-7; a weak D match, TRBD2 (6 bases). V was trimmed by 3 bases and J by 9 bases, leaving 18 bases between them. Germline CDR1 KGHSH, CDR2 LQKENI. This CDR3 is built from 14 residues. The CDR3 bases are TGTGCCAGCTCACCGGAAGATAGCGGTACGGTGCAGTACTTC. Protein: CASSPEDSGTVQYF.

This rearrangement joins TRBV10-3 to TRBJ2-3, with 9 nucleotides matching TRBD1. The germline gives CDR1 ENHRY, CDR2 SYGVKD. After removal of 4 bases from V and 4 bases from J, the junction contained 6 bases not matched to a gene. The CDR3 sequence is 15 residues long. As DNA, the CDR3 is TGTGCCATCAGTGGCTCACAGGGGGCCGCAGATACGCAGTATTTT. Residues: CAISGSQGAADTQYF.

This clonotype has a handful of counts. The gene calls are TRBV12-3 or TRBV12-4 and TRBJ2-2; D is unresolved. Trimming removed 6 bases at V and 7 bases at J, with 12 bases between. There are 13 residues in the CDR3. CDR3 coding DNA: TGTGCCAGCAGCCCAACCCTCGGCGGGGAGCTGTTTTTT. Protein: CASSPTLGGELFF.

This clonotype was recorded a few times. The chain links TRBV18 to TRBJ2-1; TRBD2 matches at 11 bases. This CDR3 is built from 16 residues. In germline, CDR1 is KGHSH, CDR2 LQKENI. Unmatched junction bases numbered 4, after V lost 1 base and J lost 5 bases. CDR3 DNA: TGTGCCAGCTCACCACAACTAGCGGGGGACCACAATGAGCAGTTCTTC. Translation gives CASSPQLAGDHNEQFF.